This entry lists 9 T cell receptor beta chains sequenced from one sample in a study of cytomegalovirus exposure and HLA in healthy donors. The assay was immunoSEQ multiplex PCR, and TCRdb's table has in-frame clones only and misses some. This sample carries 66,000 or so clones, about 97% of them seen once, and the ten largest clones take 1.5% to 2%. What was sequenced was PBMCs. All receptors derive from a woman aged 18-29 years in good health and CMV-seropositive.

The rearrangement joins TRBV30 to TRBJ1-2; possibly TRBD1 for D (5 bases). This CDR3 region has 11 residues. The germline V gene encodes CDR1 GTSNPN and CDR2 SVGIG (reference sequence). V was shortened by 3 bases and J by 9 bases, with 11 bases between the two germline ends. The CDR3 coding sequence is TGTGCCTGGAGGGGCAGGGTGAGCTACACCTTC. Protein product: CAWRGRVSYTF.

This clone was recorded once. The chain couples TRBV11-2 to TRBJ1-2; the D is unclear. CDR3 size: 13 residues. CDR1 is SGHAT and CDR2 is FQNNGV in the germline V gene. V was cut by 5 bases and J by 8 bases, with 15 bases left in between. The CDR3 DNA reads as TGTGCCAGCAGCCCCGGGAGTTCCTGGGGCTACACCTTC. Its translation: CASSPGSSWGYTF.

CDR3 region: CASSPRDRHYNEQFF. CDR3 nucleotides: TGTGCCAGCAGTCCGCGGGACAGACACTACAATGAGCAGTTCTTC. The chain carries TRBV28 and TRBJ2-1; D is possibly TRBD1 (7 bases). Germline V gives CDR1 MDHEN, CDR2 SYDVKM. CDR3 length: 15 residues. Deletions cut 5 bases from V and 3 bases from J, with 14 bases between.

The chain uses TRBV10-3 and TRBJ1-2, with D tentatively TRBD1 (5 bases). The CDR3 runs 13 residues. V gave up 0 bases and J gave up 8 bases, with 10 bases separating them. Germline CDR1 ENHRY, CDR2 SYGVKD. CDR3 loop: CAISESGEGGYTF. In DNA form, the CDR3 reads TGTGCCATCAGTGAGTCAGGGGAAGGCGGCTACACCTTC.

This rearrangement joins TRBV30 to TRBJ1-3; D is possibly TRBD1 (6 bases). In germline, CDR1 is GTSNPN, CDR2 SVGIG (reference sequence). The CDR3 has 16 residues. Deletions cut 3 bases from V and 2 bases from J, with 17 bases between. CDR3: CAWRRVQGEAGNTIYF. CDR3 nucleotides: TGTGCCTGGAGGAGGGTACAGGGTGAGGCTGGAAACACCATATATTTT.

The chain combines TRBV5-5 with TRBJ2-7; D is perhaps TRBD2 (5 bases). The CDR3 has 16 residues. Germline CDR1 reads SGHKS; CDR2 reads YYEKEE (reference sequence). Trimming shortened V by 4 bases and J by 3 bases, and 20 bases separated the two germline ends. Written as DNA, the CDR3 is TGTGCCAGCAGCCGCCGAGCGGTCCAGGTGAACTACGAGCAGTACTTC. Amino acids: CASSRRAVQVNYEQYF.

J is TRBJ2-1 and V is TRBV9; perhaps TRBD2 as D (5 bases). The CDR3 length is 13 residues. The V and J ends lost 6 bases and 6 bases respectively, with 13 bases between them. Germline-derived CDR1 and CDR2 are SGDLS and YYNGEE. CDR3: CASNGLAGNEQFF. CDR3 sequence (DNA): TGTGCCAGCAACGGTCTAGCCGGCAATGAGCAGTTCTTC.

The DNA for the CDR3 is TGTGCCAGTAGAGATACAGGGGAAGTTGAAGCTTTCTTT. Its protein is CASRDTGEVEAFF. V usage is TRBV19 and J usage is TRBJ1-1; 7 bases align to TRBD1. From germline, CDR1 is LNHDA and CDR2 SQIVND (reference sequence). Losses at the gene ends were 6 bases for V and 7 bases for J; bases not matched to a gene: 8. This CDR3 has 13 residues.

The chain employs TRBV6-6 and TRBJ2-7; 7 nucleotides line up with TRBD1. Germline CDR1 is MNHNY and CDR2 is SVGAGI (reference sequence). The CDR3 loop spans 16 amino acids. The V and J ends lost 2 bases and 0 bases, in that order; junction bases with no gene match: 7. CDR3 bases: TGTGCCAGCAGTTACCCTCCGACAGGGCCCTCCTACGAGCAGTACTTC. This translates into CASSYPPTGPSYEQYF.